This passage covers 18 T cell receptor beta chains from one sample sequenced in a study of blood T cell repertoires in COVID-19. The repertoire was sequenced with immunoSEQ multiplex PCR; TCRdb's copy has only in-frame clones and lacks some. The data show some 260,000 clones, about nine tenths seen once. The source material was PBMCs or T cells enriched from blood (not recorded which). These receptors originate from a woman aged 25-40 years with acute COVID-19.

The chain joins TRBV5-6 to TRBJ2-7, with TRBD1 matching 9 bases. V shed 2 bases and J 3 bases; nucleotides not matched to a gene: 6. CDR1 and CDR2 (germline): SGHDT, YYEEEE. The CDR3 runs to 15 residues. CDR3 DNA sequence: TGTGCCAGCAGCTTCCGCGGGACAGGGCACTACGAGCAGTACTTC. The encoded protein is CASSFRGTGHYEQYF.

The gene calls are TRBV24-1 and TRBJ2-1, with 12 positions matching TRBD1. The CDR3 runs to 13 residues. Germline CDR1 reads KGHDR; CDR2 reads SFDVKD. V lost 9 bases and J lost 6; bases outside the gene matches: 2. The CDR3 DNA is TGTGCCACCGGGGGACAGGGGGCCAATGAGCAGTTCTTC. This codes for CATGGQGANEQFF.

The rearrangement links TRBV14 to TRBJ2-5; 9 bases line up with TRBD2. Trimming took 4 bases from V and 5 from J; bases not matched to a gene: 11. CDR3 size: 16 residues. Germline loops: CDR1 SGHDN, CDR2 FVKESK. In DNA form, the CDR3 reads TGTGCCAGCAGCCCGAAAGGGACTAGCCGGTGGGAGACCCAGTACTTC. Its translation is CASSPKGTSRWETQYF.

The rearrangement uses TRBV28 and TRBJ1-1, with no clear D. This CDR3 has 12 residues. V was shortened by 3 bases and J by 1 base, with 3 bases between the two germline ends. CDR1 MDHEN and CDR2 SYDVKM come from the germline V gene. The CDR3 coding sequence is TGTGCCAGCAGTTTTCGGAACACTGAAGCTTTCTTT. This codes for CASSFRNTEAFF.

This clone was seen only once. This sequence joins TRBV28 and TRBJ2-2, with a tentative D call TRBD2 (5 bases). V lost 6 bases and J lost 6, with 14 bases in between. CDR1 is MDHEN, CDR2 SYDVKM, per germline. This CDR3 comprises 14 residues. The CDR3 sequence is CASSTQSGAGELFF. In nucleotides, the CDR3 is TGTGCCAGCAGCACACAATCCGGGGCCGGGGAGCTGTTTTTT.

The V call is TRBV5-1, the J call TRBJ2-1; no clear D gene. The CDR3 is 16 amino acids. From germline, CDR1 is SGHRS and CDR2 YFSETQ. V was cut by 6 bases and J by 8 bases, with 24 bases left in between. The CDR3 sequence: CASTGAPPYTPHEQFF. The CDR3 DNA reads TGCGCCAGCACCGGAGCCCCTCCATACACCCCCCATGAGCAGTTCTTC.

This clone has a single count. This chain joins TRBV30 and TRBJ1-4; tentative D call: TRBD1 (5 bases). Germline values: CDR1 GTSNPN, CDR2 SVGIG (reference sequence). Between the trimmed V and J ends, which lost 3 bases and 7 bases, there was a span of 21 bases. The CDR3 is 16 residues long. CDR3 DNA: TGTGCCTGGAGCCATGAGAACGCCGGCGGGACTGAAAAACTGTTTTTT. Amino acid sequence: CAWSHENAGGTEKLFF.

The chain joins TRBV3-1 (or the pseudogene TRBV3-2) to TRBJ1-5; D might be TRBD1 (6 bases). Between the trimmed V and J ends, which lost 1 base and 3 bases, there was a span of 13 bases. CDR3 size: 16 residues. Germline-derived CDR1 and CDR2 are LGHDT and YNNKEL (reference sequence). The CDR3 DNA reads TGTGCCAGCAGCCAAGGGGGGGGCGCCAACAATCAGCCCCAGCATTTT. It is translated as CASSQGGGANNQPQHF.

The chain recombines TRBV5-6 with TRBJ2-1; 7 bases align to TRBD2. From germline, CDR1 is SGHDT and CDR2 YYEEEE. This CDR3 is 15 amino acids long. The trim removed 2 bases at V and 4 bases at J, leaving 6 bases unmatched. The CDR3, as DNA: TGTGCCAGCAGCTTCGGTACTAGCGCGTACAATGAGCAGTTCTTC. Translation gives CASSFGTSAYNEQFF.

The V call is TRBV28, the J call TRBJ2-7, with TRBD2 matching over 7 bases. Per the germline V gene, CDR1 is MDHEN and CDR2 is SYDVKM. The CDR3 length is 13 residues. V lost 6 bases and J lost 2; bases outside the gene matches: 4. This CDR3 reads CASSGEGTYEQYF. The CDR3 DNA is TGTGCCAGCAGCGGGGAGGGAACCTACGAGCAGTACTTC. Drawing the rest from reference TRBV28 and TRBJ2-7, the complete variable domain is DVKVTQSSRYLVKRTGEKVFLECVQDMDHENMFWYRQDPGLGLRLIYFSYDVKMKEKGDIPEGYSVSREKKERFSLILESASTNQTSMYLCASSGEGTYEQYFGPGTRLTVT.

J is TRBJ2-7 and V is TRBV15; 9 bases align to TRBD1. J lost 2 bases, V lost 3 bases, and 11 bases had no gene match. Germline loops: CDR1 LNHNV, CDR2 YYDKDF (reference sequence). The CDR3 is 17 residues long. The CDR3 nucleotides read TGTGCCACCAGCAGCTGGGGGGGGACAGGGCTGCCCTACGAGCAGTACTTC. As protein: CATSSWGGTGLPYEQYF. The full variable domain, in which reference TRBV15 and TRBJ2-7 provide the parts outside the CDR3, is DAMVIQNPRYQVTQFGKPVTLSCSQTLNHNVMYWYQQKSSQAPKLLFHYYDKDFNNEADTPDNFQSRRPNTSFCFLDIRSPGLGDTAMYLCATSSWGGTGLPYEQYFGPGTRLTVT.

The genes are TRBV28 and TRBJ2-2; D is possibly TRBD2 (6 bases). The CDR3 loop spans 15 amino acids. CDR1 and CDR2 (germline): MDHEN, SYDVKM. Trimming cost V 10 bases and J 1 base, with 16 bases left between them. For the CDR3, the DNA is TGTGCCACCATCACCGGGACTTTGAACACCGGGGAGCTGTTTTTT. It specifies CATITGTLNTGELFF.

V gene TRBV28 combines with J gene TRBJ2-5, with 12 bases aligning to TRBD2. V was clipped by 7 bases and J by 7 bases; unmatched bases: 4. Germline V gives CDR1 MDHEN, CDR2 SYDVKM. The CDR3 is 13 residues long. The CDR3 here is CASTSGGAATQYF. In nucleotides, the CDR3 is TGTGCCAGCACTAGCGGGGGGGCCGCGACCCAGTACTTC.

The chain couples TRBV28 to TRBJ2-7; D possibly corresponds to TRBD2 (5 bases). V lost 3 bases and J 3 bases, leaving 6 bases between the germline ends. This CDR3 region has 12 residues. Per the germline V gene, CDR1 is MDHEN and CDR2 is SYDVKM. CDR3 coding DNA: TGTGCCAGCAGTTTGGGGAGCTACGAGCAGTACTTC. This translates into CASSLGSYEQYF.

The V gene is TRBV6-2 or TRBV6-3, the J gene TRBJ1-1; D gene uncertain. This CDR3 region has 14 residues. The germline V gene has CDR1 MNHEY and CDR2 SVGEGT. V was pared by 5 bases and J by 1 base, with 11 bases between. The CDR3 here is CASSRSARNTEAFF. The CDR3 DNA sequence: TGTGCCAGCAGTCGAAGCGCCCGGAACACTGAAGCTTTCTTT.

This clone occurred a few times. The J gene is TRBJ2-1, the V gene TRBV27; unclear D gene. Germline CDR1 reads MNHEY; CDR2 reads SMNVEV (reference sequence). V dropped 4 bases and J dropped 0 bases, with 10 bases sitting between them. This CDR3 has 15 residues. Here the CDR3 DNA reads TGTGCCAGCAGTTCACAACCAAACTCCTACAATGAGCAGTTCTTC. Translated: CASSSQPNSYNEQFF.

The chain is built from TRBV5-4 and TRBJ2-5; 7 bases line up with TRBD1. Trimming removed 2 bases from V and 2 bases from J; junction bases left unmatched: 0. The CDR3 sequence is 13 residues long. Germline CDR1 is SGHNT and CDR2 is YYREEE (reference sequence). CDR3 nucleotides: TGTGCCAGCAGCTTACAGGGGCAAGAGACCCAGTACTTC. It encodes CASSLQGQETQYF.

The chain couples TRBV5-1 to TRBJ2-1; 11 nucleotides match TRBD2. The germline V gene has CDR1 SGHRS and CDR2 YFSETQ. This CDR3 spans 15 amino acids. V trimming: 4 bases; J trimming: 2 bases; junction bases outside the gene matches: 2. The DNA of the CDR3 is TGCGCCAGCAGCCTGACTAGCGGGACCTACAATGAGCAGTTCTTC. Amino acid sequence: CASSLTSGTYNEQFF.